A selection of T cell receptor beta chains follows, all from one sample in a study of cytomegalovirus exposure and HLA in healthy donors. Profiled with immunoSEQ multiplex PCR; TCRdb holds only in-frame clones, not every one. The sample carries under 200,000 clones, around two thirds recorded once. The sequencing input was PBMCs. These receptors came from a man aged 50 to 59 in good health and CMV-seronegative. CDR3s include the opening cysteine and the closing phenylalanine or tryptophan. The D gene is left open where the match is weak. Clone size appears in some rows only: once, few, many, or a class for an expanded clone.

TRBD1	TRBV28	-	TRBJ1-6	CASSLPQGGNSPLHF	TGTGCCAGCAGTTTACCTCAGGGGGGTAATTCACCCCTCCACTTT
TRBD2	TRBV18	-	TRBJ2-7	CASSPPGTGGRHEQYF	TGTGCCAGCTCACCACCCGGGACGGGAGGTCGCCACGAGCAGTACTTC
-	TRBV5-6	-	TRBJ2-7	CASSLRVGRGTYEQYF	TGTGCCAGCAGCCTCAGGGTGGGGCGGGGAACCTACGAACAGTACTTC
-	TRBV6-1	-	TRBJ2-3	CASSGDTQYF	TGTGCCAGCTCAGGAGATACGCAGTATTTT
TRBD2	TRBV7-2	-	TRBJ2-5	CASSLTSVPQETQYF	TGTGCCAGCAGCTTGACTAGCGTCCCCCAAGAGACCCAGTACTTC
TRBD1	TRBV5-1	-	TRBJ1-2	CASSLGIPGQGARNYGYTF	TGCGCCAGCAGCTTGGGGATACCGGGACAGGGCGCCCGAAACTATGGCTACACCTTC
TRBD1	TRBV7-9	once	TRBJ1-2	CASSSRDRGLKDGYTF	TGTGCCAGCAGCTCCCGGGACAGGGGGCTAAAGGATGGCTACACCTTC
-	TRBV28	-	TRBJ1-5	CASSLDSGNQPQHF	TGTGCCAGCAGTTTAGATAGTGGCAATCAGCCCCAGCATTTT
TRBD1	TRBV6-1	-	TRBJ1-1	CASSEQQGYTEAFF	TGTGCCAGCAGTGAACAACAGGGGTATACTGAAGCTTTCTTT
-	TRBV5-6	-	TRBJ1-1	CASSSLRSGMNTEAFF	TGTGCCAGCAGCTCACTCCGGTCCGGTATGAACACTGAAGCTTTCTTT
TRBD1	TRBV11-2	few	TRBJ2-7	CASSPRTGPYEQYF	TGTGCCAGCAGCCCTCGGACAGGGCCCTACGAGCAGTACTTC
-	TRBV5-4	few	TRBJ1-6	CASRGVAGDSPLHF	TGTGCCAGCAGAGGCGTGGCAGGGGATTCACCCCTCCACTTT
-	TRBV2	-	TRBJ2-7	CASSEEIGFYEQYF	TGTGCCAGCAGTGAAGAGATCGGGTTCTACGAGCAGTACTTC
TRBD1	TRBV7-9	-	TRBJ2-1	CASSLEDRGFVEQFF	TGTGCCAGCAGCTTAGAGGACAGGGGATTTGTTGAGCAGTTCTTC
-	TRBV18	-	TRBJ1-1	CASSPVGRNTEAFF	TGTGCCAGCTCACCGGTGGGGAGGAACACTGAAGCTTTCTTT
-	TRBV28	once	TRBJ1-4	CASSFVQVDEKLFF	TGTGCCAGCAGTTTTGTACAGGTAGATGAAAAACTGTTTTTT
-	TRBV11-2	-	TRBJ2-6	CASSGGLAFSGANVLTF	TGTGCCAGCAGCGGAGGGTTGGCCTTCTCTGGGGCCAACGTCCTGACTTTC
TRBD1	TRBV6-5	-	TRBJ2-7	CASSQTGAHGEQYF	TGTGCCAGCAGTCAGACAGGGGCACATGGCGAGCAGTACTTC
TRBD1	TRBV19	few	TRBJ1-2	CASSMSTGGHFFYGYTF	TGTGCCAGTAGTATGAGCACAGGGGGCCATTTCTTCTATGGCTACACCTTC
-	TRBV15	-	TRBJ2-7	CATSKYGYEQYF	TGTGCCACCAGCAAATACGGCTACGAGCAGTACTTC
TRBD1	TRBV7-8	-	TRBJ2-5	CASSLTGSSRETQYF	TGTGCCAGCAGTCTGACAGGGAGCTCTCGGGAGACCCAGTACTTC
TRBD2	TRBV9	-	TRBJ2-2	CASSVATGGASFGELFF	TGTGCCAGCAGCGTAGCTACCGGGGGGGCGAGTTTCGGGGAGCTGTTTTTT
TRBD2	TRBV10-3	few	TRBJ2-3	CAISFRGGETDTQYF	TGTGCCATCAGTTTCCGCGGGGGGGAGACAGATACGCAGTATTTT